This T cell receptor beta chain was identified in a study of cytomegalovirus exposure and HLA in healthy donors. The wider study: An early release of data contained 75 million to 100 million unique TCRs, which came from HLA-typed donors.

Looked up from germline, CDR1 is SQVTM and CDR2 is ANQGSEA. V lost 6 bases, J lost 6 bases, and 9 bases stayed unmatched. The CDR3 sequence is 14 residues long. In its sample, this clone was seen a few times. The antigen remains undetermined. The PCR was carried out with 60 Vbeta primers and 13 Jbeta primers. This table comes from immunoSEQ multiplex PCR, and its TCRdb copy is limited to in-frame clones, with some not included. Counted here are just over 150,000 clones, around 83% occurring once; the ten biggest clones make up around 2%. The study's findings and limits: With later analysis, a missense DCLRE1C variant became linked to TCR beta V- and J-gene trimming. Presence/absence comparisons presumed near-even sequencing depth among donors.

The receptor comes from a woman between 18 and 29 years old in good health and CMV-seronegative. The V call is TRBV29-1, the J call TRBJ2-3, with 10 bases lining up with TRBD1. The specimen was PBMCs. The CDR3: CSVAGTGEGDTQYF. The CDR3 DNA reads as TGCAGCGTCGCCGGGACAGGGGAAGGGGATACGCAGTATTTT.